The 8 T cell receptor beta chains given below trace back to one sample, sequenced in a study of resident and recirculating memory T cells in vitiligo. Generated by immunoSEQ multiplex PCR, the TCRdb table keeps only in-frame clones and is missing some. This table holds around 43,000 clones, about 93% found once. Sequenced input: blood. These receptor sequences come from a male donor with vitiligo.

The chain employs TRBV4-3 and TRBJ1-4, with TRBD1 as a possible D gene (6 bases). The germline CDR1 and CDR2 sequences are LGHNA and YSLEER. Deletions cut 6 bases from V and 0 bases from J, with 11 bases between. This CDR3 spans 15 amino acids. The CDR3 region is CASRRGFATNEKLFF. CDR3 nucleotides: TGCGCCAGCAGGAGGGGGTTTGCAACTAATGAAAAACTGTTTTTT.

CDR3: CASSRGPPTNEKLFF. CDR3 DNA sequence: TGTGCCAGCAGCAGGGGGCCCCCAACTAATGAAAAACTGTTTTTT. The chain joins TRBV2 to TRBJ1-4, with 8 bases lining up with TRBD1. Germline assignment: CDR1 SNHLY and CDR2 FYNNEI. The CDR3 is 15 residues long. The trim removed 6 bases at V and 0 bases at J, leaving 3 bases unmatched.

Worth noting for this clone: Other DNA sequences in this specimen translate into the identical CDR3. The chain uses TRBV5-1 and TRBJ2-3, with TRBD2 matching 8 bases. Germline CDR1 reads SGHRS; CDR2 reads YFSETQ. The CDR3 spans 15 residues. J lost 3 bases, V lost 4 bases, and 7 bases had no gene match. CDR3 in amino acids: CASSQGLGGTDTQYF. CDR3 sequence (DNA): TGCGCCAGCAGCCAGGGACTAGGGGGGACAGATACGCAGTATTTT.

The J gene is TRBJ2-7, the V gene TRBV13, with D unclear. In germline, CDR1 is PRHDT, CDR2 FYEKMQ (reference sequence). V was shortened by 3 bases and J by 6 bases, with 6 bases between the two germline ends. This CDR3 contains 11 residues. CDR3 loop: CASSFRSEQYF. The CDR3 nucleotides read TGTGCCAGCAGCTTTCGTTCCGAGCAGTACTTC.

The V call is TRBV7-2, the J call TRBJ1-1; D is unclear. The germline V gene has CDR1 SGHTA and CDR2 FQGNSA. V gave up 1 base and J gave up 4 bases, with 13 bases separating them. The CDR3 sequence is 15 residues long. The CDR3 loop reads CASSLGRQTLTEAFF. The CDR3 region has the DNA TGTGCCAGCAGCTTAGGCCGGCAGACACTCACTGAAGCTTTCTTT.

This clone was recorded only once. The chain combines TRBV6-5 with TRBJ2-5; D possibly corresponds to TRBD1 (5 bases). The CDR3 has 13 amino acids. V lost 2 bases to trimming and J lost 3 bases, with 7 bases between them. The germline V gene encodes CDR1 MNHEY and CDR2 SVGAGI. In DNA form, the CDR3 reads TGTGCCAGCAGTTACATAGGGGAAGAGACCCAGTACTTC. Translated, it gives CASSYIGEETQYF.

In regard to this clone: Other DNA variants within this sample encode the same CDR3. This chain connects TRBV5-1 to TRBJ1-2; TRBD1 matches at 9 bases. Germline CDR1 and CDR2: SGHRS and YFSETQ. The CDR3 length is 15 residues. Trimming took 2 bases from V and 2 from J; bases not matched to a gene: 4. The CDR3 reads CASSLGTGTNYGYTF. In DNA, the CDR3 is TGCGCCAGCAGCTTAGGGACAGGGACCAACTATGGCTACACCTTC.

The rearrangement joins TRBV9 to TRBJ2-1; 9 nucleotides match TRBD2. This CDR3 is built from 18 residues. V gave up 1 base and J gave up 8 bases; unmatched junction bases: 16. The germline gives CDR1 SGDLS, CDR2 YYNGEE. The chain's CDR3 is CASSVFPLERGVGDEQFF. CDR3 DNA: TGTGCCAGCAGCGTATTTCCCCTCGAGCGGGGGGTAGGCGATGAGCAGTTCTTC. Combining the CDR3 with reference TRBV9 and TRBJ2-1 gives the whole variable domain DSGVTQTPKHLITATGQRVTLRCSPRSGDLSVYWYQQSLDQGLQFLIQYYNGEERAKGNILERFSAQQFPDLHSELNLSSLELGDSALYFCASSVFPLERGVGDEQFFGPGTRLTVL.